This T cell receptor (beta chain) stems from a study of shared clonotypes between healthy human individuals. Study-wide background: Per-donor plates numbered three CD4 naive, three CD4 memory, two CD8 naive and one CD8 memory.

Only CD45RO-negative cells positively selected for CCR7 counted as naive CD8 cells, so terminally differentiated effector memory CD45RA+ cells were excluded. Donors comprised only Caucasian adults living in Nashville, Tennessee. Sorted subsets were amplified in replicate PCRs using 200 ng DNA, about 30,000 T cell genomes. Repertoires were generated with immunoSEQ multiplex PCR, while TCRdb's copy carries only in-frame clones and drops some. The sample records 2 million to 2.5 million clones, 90% to 95% being singletons. Sequencing input: naive CD8+ T cells from PBMCs. The sequence was collected from a man aged 18 to 29 in good health. Some clones in this sample may be carry-over from other donors' samples.

This chain's CDR3 is CASSLPGSPAAEQYF. CDR3 sequence (DNA): TGTGCCAGCAGCTTACCCGGGTCCCCTGCCGCCGAGCAGTACTTC. V gene TRBV7-9 combines with J gene TRBJ2-7, with D unresolved. Germline V gene sequence: CDR1 SEHNR, CDR2 FQNEAQ (reference sequence). The CDR3 totals 15 residues. With 2 bases removed from V and 6 bases from J, the gap between germline ends came to 17 bases.